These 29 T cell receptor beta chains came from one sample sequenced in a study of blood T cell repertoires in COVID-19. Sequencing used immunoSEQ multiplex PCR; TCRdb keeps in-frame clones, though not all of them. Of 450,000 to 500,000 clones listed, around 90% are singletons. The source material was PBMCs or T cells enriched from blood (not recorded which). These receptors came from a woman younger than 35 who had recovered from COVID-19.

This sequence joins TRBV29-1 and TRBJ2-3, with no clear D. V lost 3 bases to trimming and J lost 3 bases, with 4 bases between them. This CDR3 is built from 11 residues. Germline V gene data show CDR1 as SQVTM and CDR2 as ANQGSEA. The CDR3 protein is CSVEETDTQYF. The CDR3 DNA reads TGCAGCGTTGAGGAGACAGATACGCAGTATTTT.

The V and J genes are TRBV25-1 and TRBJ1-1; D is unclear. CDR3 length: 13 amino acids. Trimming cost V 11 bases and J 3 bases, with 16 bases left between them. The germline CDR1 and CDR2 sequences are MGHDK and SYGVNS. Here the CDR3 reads CASSGPGDTEAFF. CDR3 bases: TGTGCCTCCTCCGGCCCGGGTGACACTGAAGCTTTCTTT.

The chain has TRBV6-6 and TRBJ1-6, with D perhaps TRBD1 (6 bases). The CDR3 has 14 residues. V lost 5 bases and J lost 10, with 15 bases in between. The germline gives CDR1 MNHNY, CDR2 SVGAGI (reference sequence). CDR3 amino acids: CASSTGTDGSPLHF. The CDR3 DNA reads TGTGCCAGCAGTACAGGGACCGACGGATCACCCCTCCACTTT.

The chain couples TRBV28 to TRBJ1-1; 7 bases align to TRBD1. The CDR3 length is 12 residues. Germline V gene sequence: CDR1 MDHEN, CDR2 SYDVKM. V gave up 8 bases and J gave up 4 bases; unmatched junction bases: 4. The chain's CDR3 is CASSRGPTEAFF. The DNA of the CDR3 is TGTGCCAGCTCAAGGGGGCCCACTGAAGCTTTCTTT.

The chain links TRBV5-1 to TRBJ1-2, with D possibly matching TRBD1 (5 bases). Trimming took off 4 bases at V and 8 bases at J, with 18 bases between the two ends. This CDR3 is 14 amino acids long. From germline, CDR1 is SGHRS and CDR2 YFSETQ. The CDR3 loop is CASSPDSSQPGYTF. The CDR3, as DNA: TGCGCCAGCAGCCCTGACAGCTCCCAACCGGGCTACACCTTC. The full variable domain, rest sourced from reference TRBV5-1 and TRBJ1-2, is KAGVTQTPRYLIKTRGQQVTLSCSPISGHRSVSWYQQTPGQGLQFLFEYFSETQRNKGNFPGRFSGRQFSNSRSEMNVSTLELGDSALYLCASSPDSSQPGYTFGSGTRLTVV.

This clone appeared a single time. The CDR3 region has the DNA TGTGCCATCAGTGAGTCGGGGGGGATAGATACCTATGGCTACACCTTC. It codes for CAISESGGIDTYGYTF. This chain joins TRBV10-3 and TRBJ1-2, with a possible D match to TRBD1 (5 bases). Trimming shortened V by 0 bases and J by 4 bases, and 15 bases separated the two germline ends. Looked up from germline, CDR1 is ENHRY and CDR2 is SYGVKD. The CDR3 has 16 residues.

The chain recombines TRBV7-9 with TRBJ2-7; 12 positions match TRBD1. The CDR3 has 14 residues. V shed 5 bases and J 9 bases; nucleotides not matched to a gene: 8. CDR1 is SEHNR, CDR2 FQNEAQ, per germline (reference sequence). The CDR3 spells CASSPKGQGAGQYF. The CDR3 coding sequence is TGTGCCAGCAGCCCCAAGGGACAGGGGGCTGGGCAGTACTTC.

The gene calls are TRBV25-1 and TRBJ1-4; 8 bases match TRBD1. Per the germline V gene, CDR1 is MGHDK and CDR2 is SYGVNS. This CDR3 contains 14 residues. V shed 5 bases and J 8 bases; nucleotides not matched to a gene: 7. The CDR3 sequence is CASSLPGQAEKLFF. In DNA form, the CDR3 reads TGTGCCAGCAGTTTACCGGGACAGGCGGAAAAACTGTTTTTT.

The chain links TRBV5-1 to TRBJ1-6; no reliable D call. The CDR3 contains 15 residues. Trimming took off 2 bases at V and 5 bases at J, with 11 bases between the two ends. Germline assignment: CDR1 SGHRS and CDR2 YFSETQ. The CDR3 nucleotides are TGCGCCAGCAGCTTTGAGACGGGAGATAATTCACCCCTCCACTTT. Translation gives CASSFETGDNSPLHF.

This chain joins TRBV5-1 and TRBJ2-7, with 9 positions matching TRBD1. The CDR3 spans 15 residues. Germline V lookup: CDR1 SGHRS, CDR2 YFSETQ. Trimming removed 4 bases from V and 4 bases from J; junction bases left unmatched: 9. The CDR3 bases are TGCGCCAGCAGCGATTACAGGGGGCAGCGGTACGAGCAGTACTTC. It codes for CASSDYRGQRYEQYF.

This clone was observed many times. The CDR3 reads CAIKGGNTGELFF. The CDR3 coding sequence is TGTGCCATCAAAGGGGGGAACACCGGGGAGCTGTTTTTT. The chain uses TRBV10-3 and TRBJ2-2; D possibly corresponds to TRBD1 (6 bases). The CDR3 runs to 13 residues. Trimming took off 7 bases at V and 1 base at J, with 7 bases between the two ends. CDR1 is ENHRY, CDR2 SYGVKD, per germline.

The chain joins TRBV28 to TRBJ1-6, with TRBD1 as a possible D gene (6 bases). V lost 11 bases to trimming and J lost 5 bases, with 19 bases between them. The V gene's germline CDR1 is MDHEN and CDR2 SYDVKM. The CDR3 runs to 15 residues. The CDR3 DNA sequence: TGTGCCGGACGGCCTCGGGGGGCGGATAATTCACCCCTCCACTTT. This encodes CAGRPRGADNSPLHF.

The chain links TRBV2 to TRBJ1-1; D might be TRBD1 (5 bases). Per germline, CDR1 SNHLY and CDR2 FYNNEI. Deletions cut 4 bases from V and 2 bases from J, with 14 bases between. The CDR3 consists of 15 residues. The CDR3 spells CASSVGGGVNTEAFF. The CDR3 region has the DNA TGTGCCAGCAGTGTAGGCGGGGGAGTAAACACTGAAGCTTTCTTT.

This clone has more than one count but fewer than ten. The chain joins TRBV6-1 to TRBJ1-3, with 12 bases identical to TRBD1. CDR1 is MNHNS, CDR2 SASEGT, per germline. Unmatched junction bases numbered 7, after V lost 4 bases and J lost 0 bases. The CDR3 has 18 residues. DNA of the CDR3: TGTGCCAGCAGTGCCGGGACAGGGGGCTCCTTCTCTGGAAACACCATATATTTT. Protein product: CASSAGTGGSFSGNTIYF.

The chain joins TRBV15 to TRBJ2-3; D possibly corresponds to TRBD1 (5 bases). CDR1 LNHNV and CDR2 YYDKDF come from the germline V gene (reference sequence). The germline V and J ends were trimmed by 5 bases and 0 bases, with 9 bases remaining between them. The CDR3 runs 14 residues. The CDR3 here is CATSQGTSTDTQYF. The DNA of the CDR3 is TGTGCCACCAGCCAGGGAACTAGCACAGATACGCAGTATTTT.

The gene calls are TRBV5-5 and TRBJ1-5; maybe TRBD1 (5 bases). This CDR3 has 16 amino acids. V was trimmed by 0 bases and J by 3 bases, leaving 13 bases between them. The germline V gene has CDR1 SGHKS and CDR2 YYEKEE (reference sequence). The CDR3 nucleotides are TGTGCCAGCAGCTTGGAAGGGATGGGACTCAATCAGCCCCAGCATTTT. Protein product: CASSLEGMGLNQPQHF.

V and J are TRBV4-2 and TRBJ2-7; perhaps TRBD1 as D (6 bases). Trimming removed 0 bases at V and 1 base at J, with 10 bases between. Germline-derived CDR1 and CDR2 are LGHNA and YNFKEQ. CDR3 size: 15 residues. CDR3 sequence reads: CASSQDSGQSYEQYF. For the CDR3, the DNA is TGTGCCAGCAGCCAAGATTCCGGACAGTCCTACGAGCAGTACTTC.

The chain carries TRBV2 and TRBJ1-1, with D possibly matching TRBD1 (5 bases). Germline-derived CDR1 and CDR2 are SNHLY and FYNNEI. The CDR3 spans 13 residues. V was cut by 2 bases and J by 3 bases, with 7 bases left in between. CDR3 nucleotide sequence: TGTGCCAGCAGTGAACAGGGATACACTGAAGCTTTCTTT. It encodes CASSEQGYTEAFF. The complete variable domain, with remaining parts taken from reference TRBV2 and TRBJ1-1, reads EPEVTQTPSHQVTQMGQEVILRCVPISNHLYFYWYRQILGQKVEFLVSFYNNEISEKSEIFDDQFSVERPDGSNFTLKIRSTKLEDSAMYFCASSEQGYTEAFFGQGTRLTVV.

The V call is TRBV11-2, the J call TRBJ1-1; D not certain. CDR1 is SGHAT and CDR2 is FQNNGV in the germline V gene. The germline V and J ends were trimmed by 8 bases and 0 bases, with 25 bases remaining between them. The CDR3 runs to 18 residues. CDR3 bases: TGTGCCAGCCTCCTCTCCGTTTGGGCAGACCCCATGAACACTGAAGCTTTCTTT. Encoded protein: CASLLSVWADPMNTEAFF.

The CDR3 sequence: CASSFSGQGFRNQPQHF. Written as DNA, the CDR3 is TGTGCCAGCAGTTTTTCAGGACAGGGCTTTAGGAATCAGCCCCAGCATTTT. The gene calls are TRBV28 and TRBJ1-5; 8 bases match TRBD1. V lost 3 bases, J lost 4 bases, and 11 bases stayed unmatched. Germline loops: CDR1 MDHEN, CDR2 SYDVKM. The CDR3 runs 17 residues.

CDR3 nucleotide sequence: TGTGCCAGTTCATTTCGGGGTGCCTACGAGCAGTACTTC. Translation gives CASSFRGAYEQYF. The chain couples TRBV6-5 to TRBJ2-7, with a tentative D call TRBD2 (5 bases). The CDR3 consists of 13 residues. Trimming removed 9 bases at V and 2 bases at J, with 14 bases between. Germline lookup yields CDR1 MNHEY and CDR2 SVGAGI.

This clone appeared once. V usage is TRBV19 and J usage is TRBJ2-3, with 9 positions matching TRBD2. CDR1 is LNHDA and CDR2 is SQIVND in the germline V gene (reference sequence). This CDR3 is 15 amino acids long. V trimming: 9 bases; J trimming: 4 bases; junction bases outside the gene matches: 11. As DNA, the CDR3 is TGTGCCAGCGAAGCTAGAGCGGGGGGAGCAGATACGCAGTATTTT. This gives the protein CASEARAGGADTQYF.

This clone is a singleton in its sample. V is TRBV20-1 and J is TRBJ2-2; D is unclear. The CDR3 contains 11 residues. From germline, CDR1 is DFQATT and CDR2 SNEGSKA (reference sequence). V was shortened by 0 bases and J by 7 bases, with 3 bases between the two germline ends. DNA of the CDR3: TGCAGTGCTAGAGAATACGGGGAGCTGTTTTTT. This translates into CSAREYGELFF.

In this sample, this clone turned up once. The CDR3 nucleotides read TGCGCCAGCAGCCCCTTAGCTGAACAGGGGGATCCCTACGAGCAGTACTTC. It codes for CASSPLAEQGDPYEQYF. The chain is built from TRBV5-1 and TRBJ2-7; 8 bases line up with TRBD1. CDR3 size: 17 residues. Per germline, CDR1 SGHRS and CDR2 YFSETQ. Trimming removed 4 bases from V and 2 bases from J; junction bases left unmatched: 14. Supplemented by reference TRBV5-1 and TRBJ2-7, the full variable domain reads KAGVTQTPRYLIKTRGQQVTLSCSPISGHRSVSWYQQTPGQGLQFLFEYFSETQRNKGNFPGRFSGRQFSNSRSEMNVSTLELGDSALYLCASSPLAEQGDPYEQYFGPGTRLTVT.

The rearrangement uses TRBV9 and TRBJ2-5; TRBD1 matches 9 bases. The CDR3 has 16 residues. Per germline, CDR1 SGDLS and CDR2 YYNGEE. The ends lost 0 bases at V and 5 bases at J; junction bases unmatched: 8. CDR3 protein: CASSVGGTGTGETQYF. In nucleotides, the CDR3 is TGTGCCAGCAGCGTAGGGGGGACAGGGACAGGGGAGACCCAGTACTTC.

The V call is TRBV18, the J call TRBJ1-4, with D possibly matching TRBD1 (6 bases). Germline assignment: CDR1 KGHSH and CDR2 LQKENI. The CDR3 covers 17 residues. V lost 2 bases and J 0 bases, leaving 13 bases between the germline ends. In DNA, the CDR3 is TGTGCCAGCTCACCAGCTAGACAGGTCTCAACTAATGAAAAACTGTTTTTT. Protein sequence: CASSPARQVSTNEKLFF.

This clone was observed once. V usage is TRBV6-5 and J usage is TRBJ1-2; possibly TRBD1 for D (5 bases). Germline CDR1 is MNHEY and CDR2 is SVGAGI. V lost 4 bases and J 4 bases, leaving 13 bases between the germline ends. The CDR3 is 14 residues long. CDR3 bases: TGTGCCAGCAGTTTGGGGGGGTACCCCTATGGCTACACCTTC. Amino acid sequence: CASSLGGYPYGYTF.

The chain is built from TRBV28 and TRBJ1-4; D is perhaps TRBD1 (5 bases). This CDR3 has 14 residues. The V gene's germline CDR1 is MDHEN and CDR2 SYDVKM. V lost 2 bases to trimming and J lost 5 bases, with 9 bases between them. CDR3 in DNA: TGTGCCAGCAGTTTAGACAGTAGAAATGAAAAACTGTTTTTT. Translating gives CASSLDSRNEKLFF.

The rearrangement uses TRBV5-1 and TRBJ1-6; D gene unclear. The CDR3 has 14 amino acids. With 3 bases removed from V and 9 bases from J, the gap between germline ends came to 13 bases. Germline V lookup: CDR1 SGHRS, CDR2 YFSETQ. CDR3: CASSSDYSSSPLHF. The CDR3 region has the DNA TGCGCCAGCAGCTCGGACTACTCTAGTTCACCCCTCCACTTT.